The T cell receptor beta chain described here comes from a study of T cells after yellow fever vaccination. General study points: A faster peak, day 5 versus 15, was reached by the weaker secondary response. Some clonotypes, a small share, were shared between CD4 and CD8 compartments.

Comments on this clonotype: As yet, its antigen is unknown.

TCRdb reprocessed the 5' RACE reads via MiXCR and lists one record per CDR3 protein. This sample has nearly 550,000 distinct CDR3 sequences, with 19% found just once. Germline CDR1 reads SEHNR; CDR2 reads FQNEAQ (reference sequence). The CDR3 contains 13 residues. Between the trimmed V and J ends, which lost 5 bases and 7 bases, there was a span of 11 bases. This chain uses TRBV7-9 with TRBJ2-2; D not certain. The sample here was PBMCs, taken 15 days after the yellow fever booster vaccination. The sequence came from a man younger than 40 who received the YFV17D yellow fever vaccine. DNA for the CDR3: TGTGCCAGCAGCCCAGCTAATCGCGGGGAGCTGTTTTTT. Protein: CASSPANRGELFF.